What follows are 27 T cell receptor beta chains derived from one specimen sequenced in a study of identical twins. Each CDR3 protein is one row after TCRdb ran MiXCR on the 5' RACE reads. There are hundreds of thousands of distinct CDR3 sequences in the sample; 7.5% occur only once, and about 1.8% lies in the top ten. This sample also belongs to another study, concerning yellow fever vaccine responses in identical twins.

Sequenced material: memory (CD45RO+) T cells sorted from blood. The receptors stem from a woman between 18 and 29 years old in good health.

The chain's CDR3 is CASSYGQGAGQYF. CDR3 nucleotide sequence: TGCGCCAGCAGCTACGGACAGGGGGCTGGGCAGTACTTC. The rearrangement links TRBV5-1 to TRBJ2-7, with 11 bases that match TRBD1. V was clipped by 3 bases and J by 9 bases; unmatched bases: 5. Germline assignment: CDR1 SGHRS and CDR2 YFSETQ. The CDR3 length is 13 residues.

J is TRBJ2-1 and V is TRBV7-2; D remains unclear. From germline, CDR1 is SGHTA and CDR2 FQGNSA. Trimming took 7 bases from V and 0 from J, leaving 13 bases between them. The CDR3 has 15 amino acids. For the CDR3, the DNA is TGTGCCAGCACCCGATACATGAGCTCCTACAATGAGCAGTTCTTC. Translating it yields CASTRYMSSYNEQFF.

Ten or more counts support this clonotype. The chain uses TRBV20-1 and TRBJ2-1; TRBD1 is a possible D gene (5 bases). V lost 0 bases to trimming and J lost 6 bases, with 15 bases between them. CDR1 and CDR2 (germline): DFQATT, SNEGSKA (reference sequence). The CDR3 extends over 15 amino acids. CDR3: CSARDGAGVFNEQFF. Written as DNA, the CDR3 is TGCAGTGCTAGAGATGGGGCTGGGGTGTTCAATGAGCAGTTCTTC.

A remark on this clonotype: This sequence may be a read error, since a much larger clone differs from it by one base. V is TRBV5-4 and J is TRBJ2-5; 14 bases are a match to TRBD2. The V gene end was trimmed by 7 bases and the J gene end by 5 bases; junction bases not matched to a gene: 10. The CDR3 loop spans 16 amino acids. The germline CDR1 and CDR2 sequences are SGHNT and YYREEE (reference sequence). CDR3 nucleotide sequence: TGTGCCAGCGGCAAGGGACTAGCGGGGGCGGGTGAGACCCAGTACTTC. Amino acids: CASGKGLAGAGETQYF.

In this sample, this clonotype turned up many times. The chain is built from TRBV5-1 and TRBJ2-2, with D hard to call. The length of the CDR3 is 15 residues. V shed 3 bases and J shed 3 bases, with 12 bases lying between them. Germline V gives CDR1 SGHRS, CDR2 YFSETQ. The CDR3 protein is CASSSRTDYTGELFF. In nucleotides, the CDR3 is TGCGCCAGCAGCTCCCGGACGGATTACACCGGGGAGCTGTTTTTT.

This clonotype was seen more than once but under ten times. The genes are TRBV12-3 or TRBV12-4 and TRBJ2-5, with 8 bases aligning to TRBD2. The CDR3 totals 13 residues. Losses at the gene ends were 8 bases for V and 5 bases for J; bases not matched to a gene: 7. The CDR3 DNA is TGTGCCAGCCGACAAGCGGGAGTCGAGACCCAGTACTTC. Protein sequence: CASRQAGVETQYF.

The chain couples TRBV15 to TRBJ1-3; TRBD1 matches at 7 bases. The CDR3 contains 13 residues. Germline CDR1 is LNHNV and CDR2 is YYDKDF (reference sequence). With 5 bases clipped from V and 8 bases from J, the junction kept 6 bases outside the gene matches. As DNA, the CDR3 is TGTGCCACCAGCGTTCCCGGACAGGACACCATATATTTT. It specifies CATSVPGQDTIYF.

The chain is built from TRBV15 and TRBJ2-6; D not resolved. CDR3 length equals 16 residues. The V gene lost 1 base and the J gene lost 4 bases, with 11 bases spanning the gap. The germline CDR1 and CDR2 sequences are LNHNV and YYDKDF (reference sequence). In DNA form, the CDR3 reads TGTGCCACCAGCAGAGCCCACAGTAAGGGGGCCAACGTCCTGACTTTC. Its protein is CATSRAHSKGANVLTF. Using reference TRBV15 and TRBJ2-6 for the parts outside the CDR3, the full variable domain is DAMVIQNPRYQVTQFGKPVTLSCSQTLNHNVMYWYQQKSSQAPKLLFHYYDKDFNNEADTPDNFQSRRPNTSFCFLDIRSPGLGDTAMYLCATSRAHSKGANVLTFGAGSRLTVL.

V is TRBV11-2 and J is TRBJ1-5; perhaps TRBD1 as D (6 bases). This CDR3 region has 15 residues. Trimming cost V 2 bases and J 6 bases, with 14 bases left between them. Germline V gene sequence: CDR1 SGHAT, CDR2 FQNNGV. The DNA of the CDR3 is TGTGCCAGCAGCTTAACTGGGACAAAACTTCAGCCCCAGCATTTT. As protein: CASSLTGTKLQPQHF.

This clonotype was seen only a few times. J is TRBJ2-1 and V is TRBV5-1; 8 bases are shared with TRBD2. Germline V lookup: CDR1 SGHRS, CDR2 YFSETQ. The CDR3 covers 14 residues. Trimming cost V 4 bases and J 4 bases; bases outside gene matches: 4. CDR3 in amino acids: CASSGLAGYNEQFF. The DNA of the CDR3 is TGCGCCAGCAGCGGCCTAGCGGGTTACAATGAGCAGTTCTTC.

V is TRBV20-1 and J is TRBJ2-7; 10 bases match TRBD2. V shed 5 bases, J shed 3 bases, and the junction held 10 bases outside the gene matches. CDR3 length: 15 residues. Germline V gives CDR1 DFQATT, CDR2 SNEGSKA (reference sequence). The CDR3 loop reads CSAAAGTSVVYEQYF. DNA of the CDR3: TGCAGTGCTGCGGCCGGGACTAGCGTGGTCTACGAGCAGTACTTC.

The chain employs TRBV29-1 and TRBJ1-2; 8 bases agree with TRBD1. The V segment lost 4 bases and the J segment 8 bases; nucleotides outside the gene matches: 6. The CDR3 length is 12 residues. Germline CDR1 reads SQVTM; CDR2 reads ANQGSEA. The CDR3 region has the DNA TGCAGCGTTGCCCAGGGGGCGCAGGGCTACACCTTC. Its protein is CSVAQGAQGYTF.

This clonotype was seen only a few times. The V call is TRBV7-2, the J call TRBJ1-1; D is ambiguous. The germline gives CDR1 SGHTA, CDR2 FQGNSA. V was trimmed by 5 bases and J by 3 bases, leaving 7 bases between them. This CDR3 has 12 amino acids. In DNA form, the CDR3 reads TGTGCCAGCAGCCCGATATACACTGAAGCTTTCTTT. Its protein product is CASSPIYTEAFF. Complete variable domain (other parts from reference TRBV7-2 and TRBJ1-1): GAGVSQSPSNKVTEKGKDVELRCDPISGHTALYWYRQSLGQGLEFLIYFQGNSAPDKSGLPSDRFSAERTGGSVSTLTIQRTQQEDSAVYLCASSPIYTEAFFGQGTRLTVV.

This clonotype occurred many times. V usage is TRBV12-3 or TRBV12-4 and J usage is TRBJ2-5, with TRBD2 as a possible D gene (7 bases). Trimming removed 5 bases at V and 5 bases at J, with 18 bases between. CDR3 size: 15 residues. For the CDR3, the DNA is TGTGCCAGCAGTCCCCGGGGCAGGGGAGGGGAGACCCAGTACTTC. Its protein product is CASSPRGRGGETQYF.

This clonotype turned up a few times. The chain links TRBV6-5 to TRBJ2-7, with D uncertain. The germline CDR1 and CDR2 sequences are MNHEY and SVGAGI. Deletions cut 7 bases from V and 1 base from J, with 14 bases between. The CDR3 sequence is 14 residues long. This CDR3 is CASIFGHPSYEQYF. CDR3 in DNA: TGTGCCAGCATCTTCGGGCATCCGTCCTACGAGCAGTACTTC.

This clonotype was counted at least ten times. The gene calls are TRBV6-2 or TRBV6-3 and TRBJ2-1; D possibly corresponds to TRBD2 (5 bases). Looked up from germline, CDR1 is MNHEY and CDR2 is SVGEGT. The CDR3 runs to 17 residues. Between the trimmed V and J ends, which lost 8 bases and 1 base, there was a span of 21 bases. The CDR3 DNA sequence: TGTGCCAGCCGGACTTTACGAAGGATTGGATCCTACAATGAGCAGTTCTTC. Amino acid sequence: CASRTLRRIGSYNEQFF.

The chain couples TRBV7-2 to TRBJ2-7; tentatively, D is TRBD2 (6 bases). Germline V gene sequence: CDR1 SGHTA, CDR2 FQGNSA. The CDR3 contains 14 residues. Trimming shortened V by 7 bases and J by 2 bases, and 15 bases separated the two germline ends. CDR3 protein: CASTKGLRAYEQYF. In DNA form, the CDR3 reads TGTGCCAGCACCAAGGGACTGCGGGCCTACGAGCAGTACTTC.

This clonotype turned up a few times. The chain links TRBV11-1 to TRBJ2-5; D remains ambiguous. Germline assignment: CDR1 SGHAT and CDR2 FQDESV (reference sequence). V was cut by 0 bases and J by 5 bases, with 13 bases left in between. There are 15 residues in the CDR3. This CDR3 is CASSLAPSQVETQYF. The CDR3 nucleotides are TGTGCCAGCAGCTTAGCTCCATCTCAGGTCGAGACCCAGTACTTC.

This clonotype was seen only a few times. The J gene is TRBJ2-2, the V gene TRBV6-1; D may be TRBD2 (7 bases). Germline CDR1 is MNHNS and CDR2 is SASEGT. The CDR3 extends over 15 amino acids. Trimming took 6 bases from V and 3 from J, leaving 14 bases between them. The CDR3 loop is CASREQGGYTGELFF. The CDR3 DNA sequence: TGTGCCAGCAGGGAACAGGGAGGGTACACCGGGGAGCTGTTTTTT.

This clonotype was counted at least ten times. The chain uses TRBV9 and TRBJ2-1; 10 bases agree with TRBD2. The germline gives CDR1 SGDLS, CDR2 YYNGEE. This CDR3 region has 15 residues. V shed 0 bases, J shed 5 bases, and the junction held 2 bases outside the gene matches. This CDR3 reads CASSVGLAGDNEQFF. CDR3 in DNA: TGTGCCAGCAGCGTAGGACTAGCGGGCGACAATGAGCAGTTCTTC.

This clonotype was observed a handful of times. This rearrangement joins TRBV12-3 or TRBV12-4 to TRBJ2-7; the D is unclear. Trimming took 1 base from V and 0 from J, leaving 10 bases between them. The length of the CDR3 is 15 residues. The CDR3 nucleotides are TGTGCCAGCAGTTTAGAGGGTGTCGGCTCCTACGAGCAGTACTTC. Translating gives CASSLEGVGSYEQYF.

Only a few counts were recorded for this clonotype. The rearrangement links TRBV6-2 or TRBV6-3 to TRBJ2-1; TRBD2 might be the D (7 bases). Trimming shortened V by 4 bases and J by 7 bases, and 14 bases separated the two germline ends. Germline CDR1 and CDR2: MNHEY and SVGEGT. This CDR3 is built from 14 residues. The CDR3 DNA reads as TGTGCCAGCAGTTTGGCGGGGGCCTCGAATGAGCAGTTCTTC. It codes for CASSLAGASNEQFF.

This clonotype has a count of ten or more. This sequence joins TRBV28 and TRBJ2-4; a possible D gene is TRBD1 (6 bases). Germline assignment: CDR1 MDHEN and CDR2 SYDVKM. V lost 6 bases, J lost 7 bases, and 16 bases lay in between. The CDR3 consists of 14 residues. The CDR3: CASRSTRGLNIQYF. CDR3 DNA sequence: TGTGCCAGCAGGAGTACCAGGGGCTTGAACATTCAGTACTTC. The full variable domain, rest sourced from reference TRBV28 and TRBJ2-4, is DVKVTQSSRYLVKRTGEKVFLECVQDMDHENMFWYRQDPGLGLRLIYFSYDVKMKEKGDIPEGYSVSREKKERFSLILESASTNQTSMYLCASRSTRGLNIQYFGAGTRLSVL.

This clonotype was observed many times. The J gene is TRBJ1-2, the V gene TRBV12-3 or TRBV12-4; TRBD1 matches 7 bases. The CDR3 has 14 residues. V dropped 3 bases and J dropped 3; count of bases not matched to a gene: 4. Here the CDR3 DNA reads TGTGCCAGCAGTTTGACAGGGAGACACTATGGCTACACCTTC. Translating gives CASSLTGRHYGYTF.

Ten or more counts support this clonotype. The chain carries TRBV5-1 and TRBJ2-1, with a tentative D call TRBD1 (7 bases). This CDR3 spans 13 amino acids. CDR1 and CDR2 from the germline V gene are SGHRS and YFSETQ. The V end lost 0 bases, the J end lost 14 bases, and 15 bases lay between the germline ends. The CDR3 sequence is CASSLGFQGGKFF. CDR3 coding DNA: TGCGCCAGCAGCTTGGGGTTCCAGGGGGGAAAGTTCTTC.

This clonotype was observed a few times. DNA for the CDR3: TGTGCCAGCAGTTACTCAATGGGCGGCGTTGGCACAGATACGCAGTATTTT. This codes for CASSYSMGGVGTDTQYF. The chain employs TRBV6-5 and TRBJ2-3; D unclear. This CDR3 region has 17 residues. CDR1 and CDR2 (germline): MNHEY, SVGAGI. V lost 0 bases and J lost 1, with 14 bases in between.

V gene TRBV18 combines with J gene TRBJ1-6; 8 nucleotides align to TRBD1. The CDR3 length is 15 residues. CDR1 is KGHSH and CDR2 is LQKENI in the germline V gene. Trimming removed 3 bases from V and 8 bases from J; junction bases left unmatched: 6. CDR3 loop: CASSPGTTGDSPLHF. The CDR3 DNA reads as TGTGCCAGCTCACCTGGAACGACAGGGGATTCACCCCTCCACTTT.